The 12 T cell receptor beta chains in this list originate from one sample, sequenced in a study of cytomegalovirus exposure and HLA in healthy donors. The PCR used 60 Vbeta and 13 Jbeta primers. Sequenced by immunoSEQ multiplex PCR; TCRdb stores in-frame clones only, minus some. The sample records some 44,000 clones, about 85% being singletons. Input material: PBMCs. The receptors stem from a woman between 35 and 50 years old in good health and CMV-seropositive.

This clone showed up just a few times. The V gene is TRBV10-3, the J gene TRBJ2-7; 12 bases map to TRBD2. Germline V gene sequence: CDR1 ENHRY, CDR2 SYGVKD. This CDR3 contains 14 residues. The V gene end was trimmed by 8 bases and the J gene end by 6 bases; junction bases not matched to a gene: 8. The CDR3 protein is CAIGRTSGAREQYF. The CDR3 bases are TGTGCCATCGGACGGACTAGCGGGGCTCGCGAGCAGTACTTC.

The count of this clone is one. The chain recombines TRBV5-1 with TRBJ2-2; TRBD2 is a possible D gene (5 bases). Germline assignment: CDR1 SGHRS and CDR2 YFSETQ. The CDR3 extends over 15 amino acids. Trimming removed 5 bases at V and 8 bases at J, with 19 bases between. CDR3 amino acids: CASSLRTVEGGELFF. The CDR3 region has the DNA TGCGCCAGCAGTTTGAGGACCGTCGAGGGAGGGGAGCTGTTTTTT.

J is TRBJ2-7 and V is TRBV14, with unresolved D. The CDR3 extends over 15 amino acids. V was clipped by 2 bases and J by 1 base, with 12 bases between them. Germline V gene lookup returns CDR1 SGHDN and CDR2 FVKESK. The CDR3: CASSQSWPPSYEQYF. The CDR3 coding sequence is TGTGCCAGCAGCCAAAGTTGGCCTCCTTCCTACGAGCAGTACTTC.

Written as DNA, the CDR3 is TGTGCCAGCAGCTTACGGGGGGCAGATACGGAGACCCAGTACTTC. The encoded protein is CASSLRGADTETQYF. V and J are TRBV7-2 and TRBJ2-5, with TRBD2 as a possible D gene (7 bases). Germline values: CDR1 SGHTA, CDR2 FQGNSA. Trimming removed 2 bases at V and 5 bases at J, with 15 bases between. The CDR3 spans 15 residues.

Here the CDR3 reads CASSSGGGYREKLFF. CDR3 sequence (DNA): TGCGCCAGCAGCTCCGGGGGGGGCTATAGGGAAAAACTGTTTTTT. The rearrangement uses TRBV5-1 and TRBJ1-4, with TRBD1 as a possible D gene (6 bases). This CDR3 spans 15 amino acids. V shed 3 bases and J shed 8 bases, with 17 bases lying between them. In germline, CDR1 is SGHRS, CDR2 YFSETQ.

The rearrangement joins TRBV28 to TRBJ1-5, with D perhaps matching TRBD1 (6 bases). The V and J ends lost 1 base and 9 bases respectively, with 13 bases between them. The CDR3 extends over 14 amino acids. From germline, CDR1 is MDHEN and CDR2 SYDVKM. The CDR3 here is CASSLLQGRPPQHF. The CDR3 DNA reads TGTGCCAGCAGTTTATTGCAGGGGCGCCCGCCCCAGCATTTT.

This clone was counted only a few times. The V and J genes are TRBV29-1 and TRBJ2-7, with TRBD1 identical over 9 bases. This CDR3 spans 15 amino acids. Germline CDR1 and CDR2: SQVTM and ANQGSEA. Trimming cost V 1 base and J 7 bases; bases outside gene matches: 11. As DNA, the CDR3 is TGCAGCGTTGAAGGGGGGACAGGGCGGGCCTGGGAGCAGTACTTC. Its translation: CSVEGGTGRAWEQYF.

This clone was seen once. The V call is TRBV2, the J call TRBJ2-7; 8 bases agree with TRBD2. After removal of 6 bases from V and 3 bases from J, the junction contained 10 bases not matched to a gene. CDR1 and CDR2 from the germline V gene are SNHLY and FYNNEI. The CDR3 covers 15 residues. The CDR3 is CASRLGSGVIYEQYF. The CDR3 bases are TGTGCCAGCAGACTAGGTAGCGGGGTAATCTACGAGCAGTACTTC.

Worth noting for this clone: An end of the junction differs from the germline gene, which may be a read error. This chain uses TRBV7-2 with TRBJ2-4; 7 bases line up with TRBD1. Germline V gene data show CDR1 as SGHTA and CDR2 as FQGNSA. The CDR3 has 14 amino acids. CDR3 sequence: CASSAGTAQNIQYF. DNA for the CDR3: TGTGCCAGCAGTGCAGGGACAGCCCAAAACATTCAGTACTTC.

The chain's CDR3 is CASKQEAYEQYF. The CDR3 DNA is TGTGCCAGCAAACAGGAAGCCTACGAGCAGTACTTC. The chain is built from TRBV6-1 and TRBJ2-7, with D perhaps TRBD1 (5 bases). V was trimmed by 7 bases and J by 2 bases, leaving 9 bases between them. The germline CDR1 and CDR2 sequences are MNHNS and SASEGT. The CDR3 runs to 12 residues.

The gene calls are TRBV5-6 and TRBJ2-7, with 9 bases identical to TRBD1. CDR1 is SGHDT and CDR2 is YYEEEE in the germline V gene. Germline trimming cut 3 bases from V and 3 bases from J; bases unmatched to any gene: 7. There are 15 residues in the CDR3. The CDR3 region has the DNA TGTGCCAGCAGCTCCCTCGAGACAGGGGGCTACGAGCAGTACTTC. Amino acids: CASSSLETGGYEQYF.

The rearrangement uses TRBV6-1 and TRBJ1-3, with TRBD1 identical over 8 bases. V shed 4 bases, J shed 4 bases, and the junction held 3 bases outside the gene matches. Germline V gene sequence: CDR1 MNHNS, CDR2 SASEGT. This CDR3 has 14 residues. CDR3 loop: CASSAQGAGNTIYF. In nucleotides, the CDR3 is TGTGCCAGCAGTGCTCAGGGGGCCGGAAACACCATATATTTT.